This TCR beta chain came from a study (dated by TCRdb to between 2022 and 2023). This clone was observed once. The antigen this receptor binds is unknown. No quality values exist for individual bases; no much larger clone is one base distant. Broad study findings and their caveats: According to the authors, more investigation is needed, including longitudinal sampling and evaluation of a control group.

PBMCs were separated from peripheral blood, and TCR beta sequencing was performed on genomic DNA obtained from unsorted PBMCs. Survey-level sequencing on the immunoSEQ platform was used to profile TCR beta chain repertoires. In the paper's pipeline: CDR3 amino acid length spectratypes and V-J pairing frequencies were compared, and repertoire diversity was measured with the inverse Simpson index. Clonotypes specific to SARS-CoV-2, CMV, influenza A and EBV were annotated by matching TCR beta CDR3 sequences against VDJdb. The table was pulled from immuneACCESS by TCRdb, which kept in-frame rearrangements only. Such tables lose some clones; where checked, under half of the loss comes from unresolved V genes, and the rest has no known cause. V, J and clone size are those of that table, while D and trimming were read from the DNA. This sample holds some 68,000 clones; about 94% were observed only once. Roughly 4.2% of the sample lies in the top ten.

The CDR3, from cysteine to phenylalanine, totals 13 residues. The kept DNA is CDR3 alone, 39 bases in frame from the first base. Reading the germline V gene (reference sequence) gives CDR1 SGHNT and CDR2 YYREEE. Trimming at the junction amounts to 6 bases on V and 0 bases on J, and the germline ends lie 6 bases apart. The sequence came from a man aged 40-55 years with rheumatoid arthritis. The V gene is TRBV5-4 and the J gene is TRBJ1-4, and perhaps TRBD1 as D gene, on 5 matching bases. The sequencing input was PBMCs. The CDR3: CASKQATNEKLFF. The nucleotides read TGTGCCAGCAAACAGGCAACTAATGAAAAACTGTTTTTT.